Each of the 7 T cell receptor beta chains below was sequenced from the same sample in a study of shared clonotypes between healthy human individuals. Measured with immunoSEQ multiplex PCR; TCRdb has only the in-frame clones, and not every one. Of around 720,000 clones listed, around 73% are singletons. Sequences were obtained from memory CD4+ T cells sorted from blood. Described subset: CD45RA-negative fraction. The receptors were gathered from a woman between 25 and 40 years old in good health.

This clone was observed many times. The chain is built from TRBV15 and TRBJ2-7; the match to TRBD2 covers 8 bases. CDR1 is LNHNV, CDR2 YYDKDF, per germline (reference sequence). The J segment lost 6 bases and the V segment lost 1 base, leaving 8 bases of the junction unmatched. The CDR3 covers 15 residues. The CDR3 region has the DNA TGTGCCACCAGCAGAGGACTAAGCGGGAGCGGCGAGCAGTACTTC. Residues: CATSRGLSGSGEQYF.

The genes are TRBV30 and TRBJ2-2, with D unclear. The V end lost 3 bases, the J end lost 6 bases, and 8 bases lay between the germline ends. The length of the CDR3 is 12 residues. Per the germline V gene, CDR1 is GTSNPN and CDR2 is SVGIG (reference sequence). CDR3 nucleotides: TGTGCCTGGAGCCCTACCTCCGGGGAGCTGTTTTTT. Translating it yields CAWSPTSGELFF.

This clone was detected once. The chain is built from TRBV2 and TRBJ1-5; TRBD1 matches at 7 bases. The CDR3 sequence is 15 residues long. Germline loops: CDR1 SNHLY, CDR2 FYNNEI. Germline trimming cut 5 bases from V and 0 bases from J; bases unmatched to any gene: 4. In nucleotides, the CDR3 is TGTGCCAGCAGTTGGGACAGAGATAGCAATCAGCCCCAGCATTTT. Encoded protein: CASSWDRDSNQPQHF.

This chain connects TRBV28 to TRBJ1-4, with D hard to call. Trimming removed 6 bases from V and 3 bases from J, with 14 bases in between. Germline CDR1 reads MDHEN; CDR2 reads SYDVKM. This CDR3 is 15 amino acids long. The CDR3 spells CASRISTRPNEKLFF. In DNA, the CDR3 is TGTGCCAGCAGGATTTCGACCAGACCTAATGAAAAACTGTTTTTT. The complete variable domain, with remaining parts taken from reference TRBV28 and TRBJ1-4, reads DVKVTQSSRYLVKRTGEKVFLECVQDMDHENMFWYRQDPGLGLRLIYFSYDVKMKEKGDIPEGYSVSREKKERFSLILESASTNQTSMYLCASRISTRPNEKLFFGSGTQLSVL.

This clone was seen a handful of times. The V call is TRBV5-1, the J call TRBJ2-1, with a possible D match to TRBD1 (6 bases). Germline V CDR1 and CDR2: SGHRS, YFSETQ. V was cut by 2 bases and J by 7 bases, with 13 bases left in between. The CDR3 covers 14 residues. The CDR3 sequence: CASSFGTTGNEQFF. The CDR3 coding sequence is TGCGCCAGCAGCTTTGGGACAACTGGGAATGAGCAGTTCTTC.

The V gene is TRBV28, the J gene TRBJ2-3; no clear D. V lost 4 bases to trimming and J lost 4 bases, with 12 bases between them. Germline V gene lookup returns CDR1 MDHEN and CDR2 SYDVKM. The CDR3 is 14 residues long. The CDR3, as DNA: TGTGCCAGCAGTTCCCCGCCCAGCTCAGATACGCAGTATTTT. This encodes CASSSPPSSDTQYF.

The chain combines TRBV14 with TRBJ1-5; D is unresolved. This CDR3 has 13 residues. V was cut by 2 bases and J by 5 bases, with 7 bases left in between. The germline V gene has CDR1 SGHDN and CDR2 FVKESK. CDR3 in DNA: TGTGCCAGCAGCCAACAAGGAGATCAGCCCCAGCATTTT. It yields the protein CASSQQGDQPQHF.